These 23 T cell receptor beta chains share one sample of origin, sequenced in a study of identical twins. Using its own MiXCR run on the 5' RACE reads, TCRdb lists one record per CDR3 protein. The sample lists 600,000 to 700,000 distinct CDR3 sequences, around 21% occurring once. These data also featured in a second study, about T cells expressing NK-cell markers.

The material sequenced was PBMCs. Receptor source: a woman between 18 and 30 years old in good health.

This clonotype was counted ten times or more. This rearrangement joins TRBV20-1 to TRBJ1-4; D uncertain. The length of the CDR3 is 13 residues. Germline-derived CDR1 and CDR2 are DFQATT and SNEGSKA (reference sequence). V lost 6 bases, J lost 5 bases, and 13 bases lay in between. The DNA for the CDR3 is TGCAGTGCGTCTCGGCAGTCCAATGAAAAACTGTTTTTT. Translation gives CSASRQSNEKLFF.

This clonotype was picked up a small number of times. The chain couples TRBV4-3 to TRBJ2-1, with D perhaps TRBD2 (6 bases). Germline CDR1 is LGHNA and CDR2 is YSLEER. V lost 3 bases and J lost 8, with 23 bases in between. The CDR3 runs 17 residues. The CDR3 DNA is TGCGCCAGCAGCCAGGACCCGAGGGAGGAGAGTCGTCATGAGCAGTTCTTC. Its protein product is CASSQDPREESRHEQFF.

This clonotype was counted only a few times. This chain uses TRBV10-2 with TRBJ1-2; D remains ambiguous. Germline loops: CDR1 WSHSY, CDR2 SAAADI. This CDR3 has 16 residues. V lost 2 bases and J lost 2, with 15 bases in between. As DNA, the CDR3 is TGCGCCAGCAGTGAGCCAGGCGGCAGGTCGAACTATGGCTACACCTTC. This translates into CASSEPGGRSNYGYTF.

The chain has TRBV20-1 and TRBJ2-3; tentative D call: TRBD2 (5 bases). V was trimmed by 3 bases and J by 4 bases, leaving 26 bases between them. CDR3 length: 18 amino acids. Germline assignment: CDR1 DFQATT and CDR2 SNEGSKA (reference sequence). CDR3 loop: CSASLLLTGKVAADTQYF. CDR3 in DNA: TGCAGTGCTAGCCTCCTTCTGACGGGGAAGGTGGCAGCAGATACGCAGTATTTT.

The chain combines TRBV10-2 with TRBJ1-5; D possibly corresponds to TRBD1 (5 bases). Deletions cut 7 bases from V and 5 bases from J, with 15 bases between. Germline loops: CDR1 WSHSY, CDR2 SAAADI. The CDR3 sequence is 14 residues long. The CDR3 coding sequence is TGCGCCAGCAACCCCTTGGGACGTGATCAGCCCCAGCATTTT. It specifies CASNPLGRDQPQHF.

The chain has TRBV12-3 or TRBV12-4 and TRBJ1-2; D may be TRBD1 (5 bases). This CDR3 spans 13 amino acids. Trimming cost V 3 bases and J 4 bases, with 9 bases left between them. CDR3 sequence reads: CASSFNRPYGYTF. CDR3 nucleotides: TGTGCCAGCAGTTTTAACAGGCCCTATGGCTACACCTTC.

This clonotype occurred a few times. J is TRBJ2-5 and V is TRBV20-1; D uncertain. The CDR3 has 13 amino acids. Germline CDR1 reads DFQATT; CDR2 reads SNEGSKA (reference sequence). Trimming removed 6 bases at V and 2 bases at J, with 13 bases between. In DNA, the CDR3 is TGCAGTGCCTACTTGACTTCACAAGAGACCCAGTACTTC. Protein product: CSAYLTSQETQYF.

V and J are TRBV6-1 and TRBJ2-5; 8 positions agree with TRBD2. CDR1 and CDR2 from the germline V gene are MNHNS and SASEGT. Germline trimming cut 2 bases from V and 7 bases from J; bases unmatched to any gene: 15. This CDR3 is built from 17 residues. The CDR3 loop is CASSELRSLAGSGTQYF. CDR3 nucleotides: TGTGCCAGCAGTGAATTGCGGAGTTTAGCGGGATCCGGGACCCAGTACTTC.

V is TRBV20-1 and J is TRBJ2-5, with TRBD2 as a possible D gene (5 bases). V was cut by 6 bases and J by 0 bases, with 11 bases left in between. The CDR3 sequence is 13 residues long. Germline V CDR1 and CDR2: DFQATT, SNEGSKA (reference sequence). The CDR3 region is CSAPAGDQETQYF. DNA of the CDR3: TGCAGTGCCCCGGCGGGCGACCAAGAGACCCAGTACTTC.

The V call is TRBV7-2, the J call TRBJ2-7; D gene unclear. This CDR3 region has 17 residues. V was clipped by 5 bases and J by 1 base, with 21 bases between them. CDR1 SGHTA and CDR2 FQGNSA come from the germline V gene. The CDR3: CASSSRLTGGPSYEQYF. For the CDR3, the DNA is TGTGCCAGCAGCAGCCGACTCACTGGCGGACCATCCTACGAGCAGTACTTC. Supplemented by reference TRBV7-2 and TRBJ2-7, the full variable domain reads GAGVSQSPSNKVTEKGKDVELRCDPISGHTALYWYRQSLGQGLEFLIYFQGNSAPDKSGLPSDRFSAERTGGSVSTLTIQRTQQEDSAVYLCASSSRLTGGPSYEQYFGPGTRLTVT.

The chain has TRBV12-3 or TRBV12-4 and TRBJ2-4; D uncertain. V lost 6 bases and J lost 0, with 15 bases in between. The CDR3 sequence is 16 residues long. The CDR3 loop is CASRRNELLAKNIQYF. CDR3 coding DNA: TGTGCCAGCAGGCGTAACGAGTTACTAGCCAAAAACATTCAGTACTTC.

Regarding this clonotype: No conserved phenylalanine or tryptophan ends this CDR3, so it is likely a read error. The V gene is TRBV6-1, the J gene TRBJ2-7; no firm D call. There are 11 residues in the CDR3. Germline V lookup: CDR1 MNHNS, CDR2 SASEGT. V was trimmed by 7 bases and J by 3 bases, leaving 7 bases between them. Written as DNA, the CDR3 is TGTGCCAGCACCTTTCGCTACGAGCAGTACTTA. This sequence encodes CASTFRYEQYL.

The chain is built from TRBV12-3 or TRBV12-4 and TRBJ2-3; TRBD2 aligns across 7 bases. V trimming: 5 bases; J trimming: 5 bases; junction bases outside the gene matches: 7. CDR3 length equals 14 residues. CDR3 in amino acids: CASSRRTGGDTQYF. CDR3 DNA sequence: TGTGCCAGCAGTCGAAGGACGGGGGGAGATACGCAGTATTTT.

This clonotype was counted between two and nine times. The chain combines TRBV20-1 with TRBJ2-3; 8 bases agree with TRBD2. Trimming took 8 bases from V and 3 from J; bases not matched to a gene: 7. Germline values: CDR1 DFQATT, CDR2 SNEGSKA (reference sequence). The CDR3 consists of 13 residues. This CDR3 is CSYSSGTTDTQYF. DNA of the CDR3: TGCAGTTACAGTAGCGGGACGACAGATACGCAGTATTTT.

This chain uses TRBV9 with TRBJ2-1; D not certain. With 0 bases removed from V and 12 bases from J, the gap between germline ends came to 13 bases. The CDR3 loop spans 13 amino acids. Germline V gene data show CDR1 as SGDLS and CDR2 as YYNGEE. DNA for the CDR3: TGTGCCAGCAGCGTAGTTTCGTCGGGTTGGCAGTTCTTC. It specifies CASSVVSSGWQFF.

This chain connects TRBV12-3 or TRBV12-4 to TRBJ1-5; D is unresolved. CDR3 size: 13 residues. V dropped 7 bases and J dropped 6 bases, with 13 bases sitting between them. The CDR3 spells CASTLGLGQPQHF. In nucleotides, the CDR3 is TGTGCCAGCACCCTTGGTCTGGGTCAGCCCCAGCATTTT.

This clonotype was counted ten times or more. The gene calls are TRBV3-1 and TRBJ2-3; TRBD1 might be the D (6 bases). Germline assignment: CDR1 LGHDT and CDR2 YNNKEL (reference sequence). CDR3 length: 15 residues. The V gene lost 3 bases and the J gene lost 3 bases, with 13 bases spanning the gap. As DNA, the CDR3 is TGTGCCAGCAGCCAGAGGACAGCCAGAACAGATACGCAGTATTTT. Its translation: CASSQRTARTDTQYF.

In this sample, this clonotype turned up a few times. The rearrangement links TRBV12-3 or TRBV12-4 to TRBJ2-3, with D maybe TRBD2 (7 bases). The V gene lost 6 bases and the J gene lost 1 base, with 17 bases spanning the gap. The CDR3 contains 16 residues. DNA for the CDR3: TGTGCCAGCAGGCGGGGGCCCGTCGCGGGCACAGATACGCAGTATTTT. Translated, it gives CASRRGPVAGTDTQYF.

The gene calls are TRBV6-1 and TRBJ2-2; 7 bases map to TRBD1. Germline trimming cut 5 bases from V and 6 bases from J; bases unmatched to any gene: 12. The CDR3 consists of 16 residues. Germline V gene lookup returns CDR1 MNHNS and CDR2 SASEGT. The CDR3 sequence: CASSMKTGPGPGELFF. DNA for the CDR3: TGTGCCAGCAGTATGAAGACAGGGCCGGGGCCCGGGGAGCTGTTTTTT.

This chain links TRBV12-3 or TRBV12-4 with TRBJ2-4; possible D gene TRBD1, 5 bases. Trimming cost V 6 bases and J 0 bases, with 15 bases left between them. The CDR3 contains 16 residues. CDR3 in amino acids: CASSPRQSLAKNIQYF. DNA of the CDR3: TGTGCCAGCAGCCCCCGACAGTCCCTAGCCAAAAACATTCAGTACTTC.

This chain links TRBV6-5 with TRBJ1-2; TRBD1 might be the D (6 bases). This CDR3 contains 13 residues. CDR1 is MNHEY and CDR2 is SVGAGI in the germline V gene. The ends were cut back, 0 bases at V and 7 bases at J, with 9 bases in the middle. DNA of the CDR3: TGTGCCAGCAGTTACTCGAAAGGGGGTGGCTACACCTTC. It codes for CASSYSKGGGYTF.

The chain links TRBV18 to TRBJ2-1; D call uncertain. Looked up from germline, CDR1 is KGHSH and CDR2 is LQKENI. The V gene lost 2 bases and the J gene lost 13 bases, with 15 bases spanning the gap. The CDR3 loop spans 13 amino acids. The CDR3 reads CASSPEGGLEQFF. DNA of the CDR3: TGTGCCAGCTCACCAGAAGGCGGATTGGAACAGTTCTTC. Together with reference TRBV18 and TRBJ2-1, the CDR3 gives the full variable domain: NAGVMQNPRHLVRRRGQEARLRCSPMKGHSHVYWYRQLPEEGLKFMVYLQKENIIDESGMPKERFSAEFPKEGPSILRIQQVVRGDSAAYFCASSPEGGLEQFFGPGTRLTVL.

This clonotype was detected a few times. The gene calls are TRBV24-1 and TRBJ2-1, with TRBD2 identical over 7 bases. Germline V gene sequence: CDR1 KGHDR, CDR2 SFDVKD. V was clipped by 5 bases and J by 9 bases; unmatched bases: 3. The CDR3 is 12 residues long. The CDR3 DNA reads TGTGCCACCAGTGGGACTAGGTCTGAGCAGTTCTTC. Translating gives CATSGTRSEQFF.